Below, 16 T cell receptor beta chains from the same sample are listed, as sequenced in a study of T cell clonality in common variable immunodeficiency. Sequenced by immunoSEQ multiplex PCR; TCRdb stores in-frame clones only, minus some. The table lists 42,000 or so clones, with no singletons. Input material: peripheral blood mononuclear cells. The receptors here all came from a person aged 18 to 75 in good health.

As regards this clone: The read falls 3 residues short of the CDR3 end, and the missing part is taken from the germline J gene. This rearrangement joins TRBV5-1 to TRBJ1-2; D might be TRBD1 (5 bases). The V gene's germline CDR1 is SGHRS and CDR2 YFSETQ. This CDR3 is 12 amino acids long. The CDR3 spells CASGLGEGGYTF. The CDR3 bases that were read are TGCGCCAGCGGCCTAGGGGAAGGAGGC.

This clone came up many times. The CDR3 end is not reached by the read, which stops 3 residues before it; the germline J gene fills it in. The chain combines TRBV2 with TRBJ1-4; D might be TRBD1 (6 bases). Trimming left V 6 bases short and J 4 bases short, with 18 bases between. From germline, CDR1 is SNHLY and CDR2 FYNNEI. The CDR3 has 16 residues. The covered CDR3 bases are TGTGCCAGCAGCCAAATAGGGACAAGGTTTAATGAAAAA. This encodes CASSQIGTRFNEK. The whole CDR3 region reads CASSQIGTRFNEKLFF.

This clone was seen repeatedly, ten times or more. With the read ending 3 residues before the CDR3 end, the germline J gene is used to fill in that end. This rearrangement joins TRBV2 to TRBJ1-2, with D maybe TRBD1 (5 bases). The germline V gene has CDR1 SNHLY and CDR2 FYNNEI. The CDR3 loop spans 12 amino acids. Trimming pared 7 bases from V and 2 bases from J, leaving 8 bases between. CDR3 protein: CASTTDNYGYTF. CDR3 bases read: TGTGCCAGCACGACAGACAACTATGGC.

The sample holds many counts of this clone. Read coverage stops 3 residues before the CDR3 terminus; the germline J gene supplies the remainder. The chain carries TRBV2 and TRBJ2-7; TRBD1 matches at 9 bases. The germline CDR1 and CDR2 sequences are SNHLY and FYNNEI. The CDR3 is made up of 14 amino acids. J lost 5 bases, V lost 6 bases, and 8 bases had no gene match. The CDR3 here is CASSPGQGTHEQYF. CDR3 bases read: TGTGCCAGCAGCCCGGGACAGGGAACCCACGAG.

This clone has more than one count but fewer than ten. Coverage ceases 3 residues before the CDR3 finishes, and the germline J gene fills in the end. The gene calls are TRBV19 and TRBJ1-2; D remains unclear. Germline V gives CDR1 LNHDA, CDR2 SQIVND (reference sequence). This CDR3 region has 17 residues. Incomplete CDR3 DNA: TGTGCCAGTAGTATACTCGAGACTAGCGGGAATTACAATGAC. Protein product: CASSILETSGNYND. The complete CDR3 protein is CASSILETSGNYNDYTF.

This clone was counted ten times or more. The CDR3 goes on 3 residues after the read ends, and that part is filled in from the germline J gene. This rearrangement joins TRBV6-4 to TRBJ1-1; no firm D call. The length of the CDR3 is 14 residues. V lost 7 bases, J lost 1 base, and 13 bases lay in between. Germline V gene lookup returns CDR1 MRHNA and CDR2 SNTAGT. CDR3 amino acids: CASNLPLQNTEAFF. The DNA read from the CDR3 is TGTGCCAGCAACCTCCCCTTACAGAACACTGAA.

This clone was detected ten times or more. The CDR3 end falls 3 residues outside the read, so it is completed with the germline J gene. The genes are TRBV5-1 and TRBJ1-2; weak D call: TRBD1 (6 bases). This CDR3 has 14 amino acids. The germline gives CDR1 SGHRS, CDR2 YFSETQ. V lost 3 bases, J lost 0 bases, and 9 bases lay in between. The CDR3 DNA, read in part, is TGCGCCAGCAGCTCGCGGACAGCTAACTATGGC. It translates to CASSSRTANYG. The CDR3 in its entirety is CASSSRTANYGYTF.

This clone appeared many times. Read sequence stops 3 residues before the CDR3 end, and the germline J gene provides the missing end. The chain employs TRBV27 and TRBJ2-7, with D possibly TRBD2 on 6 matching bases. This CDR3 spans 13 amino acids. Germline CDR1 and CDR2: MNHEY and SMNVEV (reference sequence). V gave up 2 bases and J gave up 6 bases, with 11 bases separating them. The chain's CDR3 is CASSLGTSLEQYF. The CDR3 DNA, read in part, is TGTGCCAGCAGTTTAGGGACTTCCCTCGAG.

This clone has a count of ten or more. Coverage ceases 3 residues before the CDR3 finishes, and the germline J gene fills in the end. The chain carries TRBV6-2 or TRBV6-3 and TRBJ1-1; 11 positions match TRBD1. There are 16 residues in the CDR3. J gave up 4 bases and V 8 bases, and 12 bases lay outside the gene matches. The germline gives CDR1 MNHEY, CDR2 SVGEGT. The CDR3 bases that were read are TGTGCCAGCGGCGGACAGGGGGCTGTCAGTGGCACTGAA. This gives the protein CASGGQGAVSGTE. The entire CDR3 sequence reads CASGGQGAVSGTEAFF.

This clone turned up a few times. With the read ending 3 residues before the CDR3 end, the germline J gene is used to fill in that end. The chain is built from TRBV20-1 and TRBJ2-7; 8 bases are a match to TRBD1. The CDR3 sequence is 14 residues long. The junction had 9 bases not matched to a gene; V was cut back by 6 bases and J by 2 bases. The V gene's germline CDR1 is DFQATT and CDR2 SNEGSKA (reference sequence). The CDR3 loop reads CSAGGGTGTYEQYF. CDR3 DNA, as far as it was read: TGCAGTGCCGGAGGCGGGACAGGTACCTACGAG.

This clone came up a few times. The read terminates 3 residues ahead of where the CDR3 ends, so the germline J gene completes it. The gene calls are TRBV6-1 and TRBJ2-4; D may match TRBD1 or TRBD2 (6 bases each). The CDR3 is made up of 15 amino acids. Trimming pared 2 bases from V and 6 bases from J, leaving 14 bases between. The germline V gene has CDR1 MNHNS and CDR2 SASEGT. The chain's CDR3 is CASSERARGGNIQYF. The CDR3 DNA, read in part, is TGTGCCAGCAGTGAACGGGCCAGGGGAGGAAACATT.

This CDR3 is CASSLAGSGSGHEQFF. The CDR3 DNA, read in part, is TGTGCCAGCAGCTTAGCGGGGAGCGGGAGTGGGCATGAG. The genes are TRBV7-2 and TRBJ2-1, with 8 positions matching TRBD2. Sequencing ends 3 residues short of the CDR3 end; the germline J gene provides the rest. Germline CDR1 reads SGHTA; CDR2 reads FQGNSA. The CDR3 contains 16 residues. J lost 8 bases, V lost 0 bases, and 9 bases had no gene match.

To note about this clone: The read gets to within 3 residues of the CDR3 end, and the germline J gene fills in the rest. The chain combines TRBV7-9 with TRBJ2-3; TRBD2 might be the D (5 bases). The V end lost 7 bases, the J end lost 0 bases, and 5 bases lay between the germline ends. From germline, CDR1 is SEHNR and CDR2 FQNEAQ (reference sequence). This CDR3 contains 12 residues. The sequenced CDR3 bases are TGTGCCAGCACGGGGAGCACAGATACG. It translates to CASTGSTDT. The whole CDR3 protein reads CASTGSTDTQYF.

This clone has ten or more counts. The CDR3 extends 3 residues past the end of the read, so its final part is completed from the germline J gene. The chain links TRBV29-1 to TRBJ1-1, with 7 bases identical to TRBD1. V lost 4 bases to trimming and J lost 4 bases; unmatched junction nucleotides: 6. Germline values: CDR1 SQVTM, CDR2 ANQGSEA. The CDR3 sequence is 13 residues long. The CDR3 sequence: CSVARGPSTEAFF. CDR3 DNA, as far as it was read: TGCAGCGTTGCGAGGGGGCCCAGCACTGAA.

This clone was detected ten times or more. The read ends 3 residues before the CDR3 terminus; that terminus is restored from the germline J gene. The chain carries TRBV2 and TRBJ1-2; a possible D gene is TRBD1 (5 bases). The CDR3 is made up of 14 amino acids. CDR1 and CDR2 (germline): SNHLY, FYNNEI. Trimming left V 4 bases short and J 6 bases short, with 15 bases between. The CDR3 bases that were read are TGTGCCAGCAGTGCCTCCCAGGGTGGTAATGGC. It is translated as CASSASQGGNG. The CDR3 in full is CASSASQGGNGYTF.

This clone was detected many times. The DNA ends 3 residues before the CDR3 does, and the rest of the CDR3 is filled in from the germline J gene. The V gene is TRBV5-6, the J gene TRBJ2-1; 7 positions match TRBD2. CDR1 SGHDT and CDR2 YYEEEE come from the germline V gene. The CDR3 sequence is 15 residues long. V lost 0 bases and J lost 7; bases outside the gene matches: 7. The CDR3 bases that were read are TGTGCCAGCAGCTTGGTCGGGGGAGGGGAAAATGAG. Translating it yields CASSLVGGGENE. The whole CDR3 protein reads CASSLVGGGENEQFF.